The 14 T cell receptor beta chains listed next were all sequenced from one sample in a study of T cells in Graves' hyperthyroidism and ophthalmopathy. Authors of the study amplified TCR beta CDR3 regions from RNA transcripts. HTBI primers were employed in a first-round RT-PCR of the TCR CDR3. MiXCR, run by TCRdb on the multiplex PCR reads, gives a single entry per CDR3 protein. Among 600,000 to 700,000 distinct CDR3 sequences listed, roughly 15% were seen once. Sequencing was carried out using blood. The receptors come from a woman aged 40 to 49 with Graves' ophthalmopathy.

This clonotype was recorded at least ten times. The chain combines TRBV28 with TRBJ1-5; 8 bases map to TRBD1. Germline V gives CDR1 MDHEN, CDR2 SYDVKM. This CDR3 spans 15 amino acids. V was clipped by 5 bases and J by 3 bases; unmatched bases: 6. Here the CDR3 reads CASSPVDRVNQPQHF. DNA for the CDR3: TGTGCCAGCAGTCCCGTGGACAGGGTCAATCAGCCCCAGCATTTT.

This clonotype was picked up many times. The CDR3 nucleotides are TGTGCCAGTAGTACTAGACAGGGGATGGATGTAACCGGGGAGCTGTTTTTT. Encoded protein: CASSTRQGMDVTGELFF. This rearrangement joins TRBV19 to TRBJ2-2; 8 nucleotides align to TRBD1. The CDR3 consists of 17 residues. Germline-derived CDR1 and CDR2 are LNHDA and SQIVND (reference sequence). With V trimmed by 4 bases and J by 5 bases, 12 bases remained unmatched.

This clonotype was seen at least ten times. The rearrangement uses TRBV3-1 and TRBJ2-7; TRBD1 aligns across 8 bases. Germline V CDR1 and CDR2: LGHDT, YNNKEL (reference sequence). V dropped 0 bases and J dropped 3; count of bases not matched to a gene: 4. The CDR3 covers 15 residues. The CDR3 sequence: CASSQDGRGHYEQYF. The CDR3, as DNA: TGTGCCAGCAGCCAAGACGGCAGGGGGCACTACGAGCAGTACTTC.

This clonotype appeared a single time. The chain employs TRBV20-1 and TRBJ2-2; maybe TRBD1 (6 bases). This CDR3 has 13 residues. V was clipped by 6 bases and J by 4 bases, with 12 bases between them. Looked up from germline, CDR1 is DFQATT and CDR2 is SNEGSKA (reference sequence). CDR3 loop: CSAVGQITGELFF. CDR3 nucleotides: TGCAGTGCCGTAGGACAGATCACCGGGGAGCTGTTTTTT.

This clonotype was counted ten times or more. CDR3 nucleotides: TGCGCCAGCAGCGGCGGCAGAGCGAACACTGAAGCTTTCTTT. This sequence encodes CASSGGRANTEAFF. The J gene is TRBJ1-1, the V gene TRBV5-1; D remains ambiguous. With 4 bases removed from V and 1 base from J, the gap between germline ends came to 11 bases. The germline CDR1 and CDR2 sequences are SGHRS and YFSETQ. This CDR3 is 14 amino acids long. The variable domain in full, completed from reference TRBV5-1 and TRBJ1-1, reads KAGVTQTPRYLIKTRGQQVTLSCSPISGHRSVSWYQQTPGQGLQFLFEYFSETQRNKGNFPGRFSGRQFSNSRSEMNVSTLELGDSALYLCASSGGRANTEAFFGQGTRLTVV.

The chain carries TRBV19 and TRBJ2-7; 8 bases fit TRBD1. Germline loops: CDR1 LNHDA, CDR2 SQIVND (reference sequence). Unmatched junction bases numbered 11, after V lost 5 bases and J lost 2 bases. The CDR3 runs 16 residues. CDR3 protein: CASSRSSGTGAYEQYF. The CDR3 DNA follows: TGTGCCAGTAGTCGATCGTCGGGGACAGGAGCCTACGAGCAGTACTTC.

This clonotype was picked up a small number of times. The chain couples TRBV29-1 to TRBJ2-5; D not resolved. The CDR3 contains 10 residues. Looked up from germline, CDR1 is SQVTM and CDR2 is ANQGSEA. V lost 6 bases and J 4 bases, leaving 6 bases between the germline ends. CDR3 nucleotide sequence: TGCAGCGTCACCGGAGAGACCCAGTACTTC. This encodes CSVTGETQYF.

The chain uses TRBV15 and TRBJ1-3; D uncertain. This CDR3 comprises 15 residues. CDR1 is LNHNV, CDR2 YYDKDF, per germline (reference sequence). The V and J ends lost 3 bases and 0 bases respectively, with 9 bases between them. DNA for the CDR3: TGTGCCACCAGCAGTCGTAAGAGCTCTGGAAACACCATATATTTT. Translating gives CATSSRKSSGNTIYF.

Only a few counts were recorded for this clonotype. It may be a read error: a sequence one base away is much more abundant. CDR3 sequence (DNA): TGTGCCAGCAGGCCGCAGGGCTGGAGCATGGGGGCCTCGGGGGAGCAGTACTTC. Translated, it gives CASRPQGWSMGASGEQYF. This chain links TRBV28 with TRBJ2-7; D perhaps matches TRBD1 (6 bases). Trimming took off 6 bases at V and 7 bases at J, with 31 bases between the two ends. This CDR3 comprises 18 residues. The V gene's germline CDR1 is MDHEN and CDR2 SYDVKM.

This clonotype has at least ten counts. The V and J genes are TRBV7-9 and TRBJ2-7, with 7 positions matching TRBD1. This CDR3 has 13 amino acids. In germline, CDR1 is SEHNR, CDR2 FQNEAQ (reference sequence). V dropped 5 bases and J dropped 5; count of bases not matched to a gene: 6. CDR3 protein: CASSPRGSHEQYF. Here the CDR3 DNA reads TGTGCCAGCAGCCCCAGGGGGTCCCACGAGCAGTACTTC.

There are many counts of this clonotype. The chain uses TRBV9 and TRBJ2-7; tentative D call: TRBD1 (5 bases). V was pared by 0 bases and J by 0 bases, with 10 bases between. The CDR3 spans 15 residues. Per the germline V gene, CDR1 is SGDLS and CDR2 is YYNGEE. The CDR3 protein is CASSVGTGPSYEQYF. In DNA, the CDR3 is TGTGCCAGCAGCGTAGGAACAGGTCCCTCCTACGAGCAGTACTTC.

This chain connects TRBV7-9 to TRBJ2-5, with 9 bases matching TRBD1. Unmatched junction bases numbered 9, after V lost 5 bases and J lost 2 bases. CDR3 length: 16 residues. Germline values: CDR1 SEHNR, CDR2 FQNEAQ (reference sequence). The CDR3 DNA follows: TGTGCCAGCAGCCCGGGGGACAGGGTAGGGCAAGAGACCCAGTACTTC. This gives the protein CASSPGDRVGQETQYF.

This clonotype was seen many times. The V call is TRBV2, the J call TRBJ2-7, with D possibly being TRBD1 or TRBD2 (5 bases each). The CDR3 runs to 14 residues. CDR1 and CDR2 from the germline V gene are SNHLY and FYNNEI. V lost 6 bases and J lost 0, with 12 bases in between. As DNA, the CDR3 is TGTGCCAGCAGGATTGTGGGGGACTCCTACGAGCAGTACTTC. This codes for CASRIVGDSYEQYF.

This clonotype occurred a few times. Being one base from a much bigger clone, this may be a read error. The chain couples TRBV6-5 to TRBJ2-7, with TRBD1 matching 9 bases. Germline-derived CDR1 and CDR2 are MNHEY and SVGAGI. The V and J ends lost 0 bases and 4 bases, in that order; junction bases with no gene match: 10. There are 17 residues in the CDR3. CDR3 region: CASSYSQPGTGSYEQYF. CDR3 nucleotide sequence: TGTGCCAGCAGTTACTCGCAACCCGGGACAGGGTCGTACGAGCAGTACTTC.